This T cell receptor beta chain came from a study of blood T cell repertoires in COVID-19. This study enrolled people aged roughly 18 to 89 from around 25 US geographic areas. Clinical history reported by participants formed the basis on which cohorts were assigned. The CDR3 has 15 amino acids. Germline loops: CDR1 LNHDA, CDR2 SQIVND (reference sequence). The V gene end was trimmed by 7 bases and the J gene end by 5 bases; junction bases not matched to a gene: 12. Sequencing used immunoSEQ multiplex PCR; TCRdb keeps in-frame clones, though not all of them. The profile covers about 310,000 clones, with approximately 89% appearing a single time and approximately 9.4% taken by the ten largest.

The specimen sequenced was PBMCs or T cells enriched from blood (not recorded which). The receptor was isolated from a woman in her forties who had recovered from COVID-19. V gene TRBV19 combines with J gene TRBJ1-1; 8 bases map to TRBD1. The CDR3 loop reads CASMTGAKGVTEAFF. For the CDR3, the DNA is TGTGCCAGTATGACAGGGGCGAAAGGTGTAACTGAAGCTTTCTTT.